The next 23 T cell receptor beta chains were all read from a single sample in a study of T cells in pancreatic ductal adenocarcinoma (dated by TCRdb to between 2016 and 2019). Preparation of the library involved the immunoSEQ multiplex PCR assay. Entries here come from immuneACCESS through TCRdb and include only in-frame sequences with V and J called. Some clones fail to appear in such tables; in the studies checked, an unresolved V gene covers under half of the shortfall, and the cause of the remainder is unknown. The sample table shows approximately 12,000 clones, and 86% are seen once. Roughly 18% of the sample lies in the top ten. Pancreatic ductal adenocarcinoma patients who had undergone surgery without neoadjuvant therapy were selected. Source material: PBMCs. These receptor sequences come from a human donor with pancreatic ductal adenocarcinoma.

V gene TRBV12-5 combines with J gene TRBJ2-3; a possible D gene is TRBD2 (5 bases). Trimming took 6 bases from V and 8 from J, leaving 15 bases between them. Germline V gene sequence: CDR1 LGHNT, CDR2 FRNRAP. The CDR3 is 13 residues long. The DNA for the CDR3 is TGTGCTAGTGGGGCCGCCTCGGGGTCTACGCAGTATTTT. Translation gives CASGAASGSTQYF. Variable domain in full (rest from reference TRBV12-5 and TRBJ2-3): DARVTQTPRHKVTEMGQEVTMRCQPILGHNTVFWYRQTMMQGLELLAYFRNRAPLDDSGMPKDRFSAEMPDATLATLKIQPSEPRDSAVYFCASGAASGSTQYFGPGTRLTVL.

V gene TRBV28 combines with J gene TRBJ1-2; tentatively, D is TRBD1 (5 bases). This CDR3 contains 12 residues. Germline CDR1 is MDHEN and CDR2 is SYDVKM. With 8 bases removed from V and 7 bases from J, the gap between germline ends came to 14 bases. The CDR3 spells CASQVEGFGYTF. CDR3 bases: TGTGCCAGCCAAGTGGAGGGGTTTGGCTACACCTTC.

CDR3 loop: CASSLDGAVQETQYF. CDR3 DNA sequence: TGCGCCAGCAGCTTGGACGGAGCGGTCCAAGAGACCCAGTACTTC. This rearrangement joins TRBV5-1 to TRBJ2-5; perhaps TRBD2 as D (5 bases). The CDR3 covers 15 residues. Deletions cut 0 bases from V and 1 base from J, with 10 bases between. Looked up from germline, CDR1 is SGHRS and CDR2 is YFSETQ. Full variable domain (remainder filled in from reference TRBV5-1 and TRBJ2-5): KAGVTQTPRYLIKTRGQQVTLSCSPISGHRSVSWYQQTPGQGLQFLFEYFSETQRNKGNFPGRFSGRQFSNSRSEMNVSTLELGDSALYLCASSLDGAVQETQYFGPGTRLLVL.

The CDR3 spells CASIGSRASYEQYF. CDR3 DNA: TGTGCCAGCATTGGTTCACGGGCATCCTACGAGCAGTACTTC. This chain links TRBV28 with TRBJ2-7; D not certain. Germline V CDR1 and CDR2: MDHEN, SYDVKM. The CDR3 length is 14 residues. Trimming removed 7 bases at V and 1 base at J, with 14 bases between.

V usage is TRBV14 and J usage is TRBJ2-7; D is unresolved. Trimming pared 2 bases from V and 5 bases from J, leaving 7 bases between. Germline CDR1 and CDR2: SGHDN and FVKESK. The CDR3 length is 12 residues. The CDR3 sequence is CASSQRLHEQYF. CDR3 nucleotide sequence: TGTGCCAGCAGCCAAAGATTACACGAGCAGTACTTC.

The CDR3 sequence: CASSLAGRADNEQFF. As DNA, the CDR3 is TGCGCCAGCAGCTTGGCCGGGAGGGCGGACAATGAGCAGTTCTTC. The chain has TRBV5-1 and TRBJ2-1; 8 nucleotides match TRBD2. The CDR3 runs 15 residues. V trimming: 0 bases; J trimming: 5 bases; junction bases outside the gene matches: 4. Germline CDR1 and CDR2: SGHRS and YFSETQ.

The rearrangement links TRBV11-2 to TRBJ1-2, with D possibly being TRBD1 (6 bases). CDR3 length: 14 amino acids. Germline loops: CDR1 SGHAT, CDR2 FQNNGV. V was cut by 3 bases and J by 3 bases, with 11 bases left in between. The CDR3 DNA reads TGTGCCAGCAGCTTGGGGGCTTGGGACTATGGCTACACCTTC. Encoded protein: CASSLGAWDYGYTF.

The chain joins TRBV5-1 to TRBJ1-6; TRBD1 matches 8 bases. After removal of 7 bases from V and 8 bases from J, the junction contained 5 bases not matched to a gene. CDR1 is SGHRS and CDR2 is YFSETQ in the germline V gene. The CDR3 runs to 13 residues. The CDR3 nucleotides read TGCGCCAGCCAAGAACAGGGGGATTCACCCCTCCACTTT. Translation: CASQEQGDSPLHF.

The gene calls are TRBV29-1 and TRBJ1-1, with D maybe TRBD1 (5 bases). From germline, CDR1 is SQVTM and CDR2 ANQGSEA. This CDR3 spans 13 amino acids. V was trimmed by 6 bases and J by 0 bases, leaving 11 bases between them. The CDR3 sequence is CSVPGTLNTEAFF. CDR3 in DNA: TGCAGCGTCCCCGGGACTCTGAACACTGAAGCTTTCTTT.

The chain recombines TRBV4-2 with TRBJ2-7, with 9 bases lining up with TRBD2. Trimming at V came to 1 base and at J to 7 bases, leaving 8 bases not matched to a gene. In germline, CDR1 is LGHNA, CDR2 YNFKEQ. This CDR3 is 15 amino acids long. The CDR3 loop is CASSQVGAGGGEQYF. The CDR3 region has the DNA TGTGCCAGCAGCCAAGTGGGAGCGGGAGGAGGTGAGCAGTACTTC.

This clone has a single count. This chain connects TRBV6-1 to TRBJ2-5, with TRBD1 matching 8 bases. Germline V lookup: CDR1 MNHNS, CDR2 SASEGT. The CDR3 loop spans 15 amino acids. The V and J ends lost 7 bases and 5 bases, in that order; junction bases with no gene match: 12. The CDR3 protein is CASIHSDRVVETQYF. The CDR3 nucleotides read TGTGCCAGCATCCATTCGGACAGGGTCGTGGAGACCCAGTACTTC.

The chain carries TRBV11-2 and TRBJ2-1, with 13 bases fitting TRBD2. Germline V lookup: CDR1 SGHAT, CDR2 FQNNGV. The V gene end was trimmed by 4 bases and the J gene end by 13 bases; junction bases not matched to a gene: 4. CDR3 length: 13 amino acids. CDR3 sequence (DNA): TGTGCCAGCAGCTCGACTAGCGGGGGGCCCCAGTTCTTC. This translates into CASSSTSGGPQFF.

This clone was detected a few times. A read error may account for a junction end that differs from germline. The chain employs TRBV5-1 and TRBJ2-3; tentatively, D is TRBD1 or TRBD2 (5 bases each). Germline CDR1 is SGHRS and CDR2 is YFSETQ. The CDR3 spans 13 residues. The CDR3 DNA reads TGCGCCAGCAGCTTGGCCGGGGCAGAAACGCAGTATTTT. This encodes CASSLAGAETQYF.

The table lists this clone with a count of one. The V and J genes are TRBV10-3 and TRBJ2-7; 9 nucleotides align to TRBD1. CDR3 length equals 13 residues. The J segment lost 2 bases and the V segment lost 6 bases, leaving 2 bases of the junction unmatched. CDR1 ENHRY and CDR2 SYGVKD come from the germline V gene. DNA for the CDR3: TGTGCCATCAGGGGACAGGGAGCCTACGAGCAGTACTTC. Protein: CAIRGQGAYEQYF.

CDR3 amino acids: CASSVLGTLQETQYF. The CDR3 nucleotides read TGTGCCAGCAGCGTCCTTGGGACACTTCAAGAGACCCAGTACTTC. This chain connects TRBV9 to TRBJ2-5; D may be TRBD1 (6 bases). Trimming cost V 2 bases and J 2 bases, with 13 bases left between them. CDR3 length: 15 residues. Germline assignment: CDR1 SGDLS and CDR2 YYNGEE.

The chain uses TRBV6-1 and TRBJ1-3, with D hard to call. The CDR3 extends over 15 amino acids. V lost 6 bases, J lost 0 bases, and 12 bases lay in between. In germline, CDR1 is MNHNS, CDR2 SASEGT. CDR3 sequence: CASSEQWTSGNTIYF. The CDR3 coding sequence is TGTGCCAGCAGCGAACAATGGACCTCTGGAAACACCATATATTTT.

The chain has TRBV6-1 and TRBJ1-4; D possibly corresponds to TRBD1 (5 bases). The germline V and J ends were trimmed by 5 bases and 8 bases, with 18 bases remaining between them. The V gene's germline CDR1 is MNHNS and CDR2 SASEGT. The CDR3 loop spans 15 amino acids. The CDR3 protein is CASSNQQAGLEKLFF. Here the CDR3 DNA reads TGTGCCAGCAGTAATCAACAGGCTGGATTGGAAAAACTGTTTTTT.

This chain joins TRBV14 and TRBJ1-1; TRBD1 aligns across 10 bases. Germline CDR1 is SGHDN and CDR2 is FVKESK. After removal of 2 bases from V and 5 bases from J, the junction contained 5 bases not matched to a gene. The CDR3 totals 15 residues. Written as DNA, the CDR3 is TGTGCCAGCAGCCAAACGGGACAGGGGAGGACTGAAGCTTTCTTT. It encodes CASSQTGQGRTEAFF.

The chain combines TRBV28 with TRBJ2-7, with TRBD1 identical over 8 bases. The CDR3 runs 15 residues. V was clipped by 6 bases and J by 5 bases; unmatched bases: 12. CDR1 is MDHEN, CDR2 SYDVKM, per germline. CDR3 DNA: TGTGCCAGCAGAGTCGGACAGGGCCTAATCGACGAGCAGTACTTC. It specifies CASRVGQGLIDEQYF. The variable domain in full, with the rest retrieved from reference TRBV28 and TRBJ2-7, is DVKVTQSSRYLVKRTGEKVFLECVQDMDHENMFWYRQDPGLGLRLIYFSYDVKMKEKGDIPEGYSVSREKKERFSLILESASTNQTSMYLCASRVGQGLIDEQYFGPGTRLTVT.

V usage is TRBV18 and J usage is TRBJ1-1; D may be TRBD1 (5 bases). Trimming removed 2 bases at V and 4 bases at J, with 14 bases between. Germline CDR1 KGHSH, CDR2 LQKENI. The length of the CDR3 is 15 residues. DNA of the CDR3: TGTGCCAGCTCACCAAAGGGGAACGGTATCACTGAAGCTTTCTTT. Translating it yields CASSPKGNGITEAFF.

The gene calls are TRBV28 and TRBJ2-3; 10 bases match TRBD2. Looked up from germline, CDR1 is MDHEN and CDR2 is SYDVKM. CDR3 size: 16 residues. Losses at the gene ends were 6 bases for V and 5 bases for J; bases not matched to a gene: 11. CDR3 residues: CASSHSGRATIDTQYF. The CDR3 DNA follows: TGTGCCAGCAGCCACAGCGGGAGGGCTACTATAGATACGCAGTATTTT.

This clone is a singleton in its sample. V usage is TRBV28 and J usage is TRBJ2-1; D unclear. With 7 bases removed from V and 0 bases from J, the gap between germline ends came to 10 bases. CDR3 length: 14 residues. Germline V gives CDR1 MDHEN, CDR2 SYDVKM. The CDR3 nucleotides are TGTGCCAGCACGTCTCCCCCCTCCTACAATGAGCAGTTCTTC. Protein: CASTSPPSYNEQFF. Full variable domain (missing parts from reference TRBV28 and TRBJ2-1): DVKVTQSSRYLVKRTGEKVFLECVQDMDHENMFWYRQDPGLGLRLIYFSYDVKMKEKGDIPEGYSVSREKKERFSLILESASTNQTSMYLCASTSPPSYNEQFFGPGTRLTVL.

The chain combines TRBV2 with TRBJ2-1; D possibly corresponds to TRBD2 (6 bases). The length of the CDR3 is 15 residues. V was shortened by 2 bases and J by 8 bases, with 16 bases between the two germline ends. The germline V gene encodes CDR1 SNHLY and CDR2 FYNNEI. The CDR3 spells CASSELTAGGYEQFF. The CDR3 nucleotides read TGTGCCAGCAGTGAACTTACTGCCGGGGGTTATGAGCAGTTCTTC.